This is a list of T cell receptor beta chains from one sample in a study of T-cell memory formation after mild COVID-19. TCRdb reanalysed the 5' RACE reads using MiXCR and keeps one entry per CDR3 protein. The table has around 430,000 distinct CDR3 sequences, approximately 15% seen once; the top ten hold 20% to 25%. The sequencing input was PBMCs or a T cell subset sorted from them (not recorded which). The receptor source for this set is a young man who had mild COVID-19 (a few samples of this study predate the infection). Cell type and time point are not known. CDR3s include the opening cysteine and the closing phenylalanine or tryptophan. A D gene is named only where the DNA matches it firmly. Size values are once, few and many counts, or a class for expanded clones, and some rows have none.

CASSRGQINYGYTF	TGTGCCAGCAGCCGCGGACAGATTAACTATGGCTACACCTTC	.	TRBV7-2	TRBJ1-2	many	14
CASSANPSGGAAEQFF	TGCGCCAGCAGCGCAAACCCTAGCGGGGGGGCCGCTGAGCAGTTCTTC	TRBD2	TRBV5-1	TRBJ2-1	many	16
CSVEEGRGGRTEAFF	TGCAGCGTTGAAGAAGGCCGCGGGGGGAGGACTGAAGCTTTCTTT	.	TRBV29-1	TRBJ1-1	.	15
CASSHPAGGVGGRNEQFF	TGTGCCAGCAGCCATCCTGCGGGGGGCGTGGGGGGCCGCAATGAGCAGTTCTTC	TRBD2	TRBV4-2	TRBJ2-1	few	18
CASSLGYFTDTQYF	TGTGCCAGCAGCCTTGGGTACTTCACAGATACGCAGTATTTT	.	TRBV11-2	TRBJ2-3	few	14
CASSPLYYRDHEQFF	TGCGCCAGCAGCCCGCTGTACTATAGAGACCATGAGCAGTTCTTC	.	TRBV4-1	TRBJ2-1	.	15
CASSSPTEYQETQYF	TGTGCCAGCAGCTCCCCGACGGAGTACCAAGAGACCCAGTACTTC	.	TRBV7-6	TRBJ2-5	.	15
CASSLGPAGNEQFF	TGTGCCAGCAGCTTAGGGCCCGCAGGGAATGAGCAGTTCTTC	.	TRBV7-9	TRBJ2-1	few	14
CASSTSGPGELFF	TGCGCCAGCAGCACTAGCGGGCCCGGGGAGCTGTTTTTT	TRBD2	TRBV5-1	TRBJ2-2	.	13
CASSLGPGMNTEAFF	TGTGCCAGCAGCTTGGGTCCGGGCATGAACACTGAAGCTTTCTTT	.	TRBV5-4	TRBJ1-1	many	15
CASSSRPYYTF	TGTGCCAGCAGCTCCAGACCTTACTACACCTTC	.	TRBV7-2	TRBJ1-2	.	11
CASSLAGLAGFDQETQYF	TGTGCCAGCAGCCTCGCGGGACTAGCGGGTTTCGACCAAGAGACCCAGTACTTC	TRBD2	TRBV4-2	TRBJ2-5	few	18
CASSYAPGDWYAPLHF	TGTGCCAGCAGTTACGCGCCCGGGGATTGGTATGCACCCCTCCACTTT	.	TRBV6-5	TRBJ1-6	.	16
CASSSDGTGGTQYF	TGTGCCAGCAGTTCGGATGGGACAGGTGGCACCCAGTACTTC	TRBD1	TRBV12-3/TRBV12-4	TRBJ2-5	.	14
CASSSNKGLAVPTDTQYF	TGCGCCAGCAGCTCGAACAAGGGACTAGCGGTACCCACAGATACGCAGTATTTT	TRBD2	TRBV5-1	TRBJ2-3	.	18
CASSPTGTSHNEQFF	TGTGCCAGCAGCCCCACTGGGACTTCCCACAATGAGCAGTTCTTC	.	TRBV14	TRBJ2-1	many	15
CASSDSFLGINYEQYF	TGCGCCAGCAGCGACTCCTTCCTCGGTATTAACTACGAGCAGTACTTC	.	TRBV4-1	TRBJ2-7	few	16
CASSQSLGYEQFF	TGTGCCAGCAGCCAGTCGCTGGGATACGAGCAGTTCTTC	.	TRBV11-3	TRBJ2-1	.	13
CASSHWASGYAQYF	TGTGCCAGCAGCCACTGGGCCTCGGGGTATGCGCAGTATTTT	.	TRBV3-1	TRBJ2-3	.	14
CASSPRWSSGGAHEQFF	TGCGCCAGCAGCCCCCGTTGGTCGAGCGGGGGGGCCCATGAGCAGTTCTTC	TRBD2	TRBV4-1	TRBJ2-1	many	17
CSARSGFEQYF	TGCAGTGCTAGAAGCGGGTTCGAGCAGTACTTC	.	TRBV20-1	TRBJ2-7	few	11
CATSDFGGGSYNEQFF	TGTGCCACCAGTGATTTCGGCGGGGGCTCCTACAATGAGCAGTTCTTC	TRBD2	TRBV24-1	TRBJ2-1	many	16
CASRPGTGLNTEAFF	TGTGCCAGCAGACCGGGGACAGGGCTGAACACTGAAGCTTTCTTT	TRBD1	TRBV12-3/TRBV12-4	TRBJ1-1	.	15
CASSLAEGTGGYEAFF	TGCGCCAGCAGCTTGGCTGAGGGGACGGGTGGGTATGAAGCTTTCTTT	.	TRBV5-1	TRBJ1-1	few	16
CASSRGGGADTQYF	TGTGCCAGCAGCCGGGGCGGGGGGGCAGATACGCAGTATTTT	TRBD2	TRBV7-2	TRBJ2-3	.	14
CATSSTDYGYTF	TGTGCCACCAGTTCGACGGACTATGGCTACACCTTC	.	TRBV24-1	TRBJ1-2	once	12
CASSLVATPLHF	TGTGCCAGCAGCTTAGTCGCAACACCCCTCCACTTT	.	TRBV7-2	TRBJ1-6	.	12
CASSLRPLNTEAFF	TGTGCCAGCAGCCTTAGACCGCTTAACACTGAAGCTTTCTTT	.	TRBV14	TRBJ1-1	.	14
CASSLNPPQEGEQFF	TGCGCCAGCAGCTTGAACCCCCCCCAGGAGGGTGAGCAGTTCTTC	.	TRBV5-1	TRBJ2-1	few	15